A single sample gave rise to the 18 T cell receptor beta chains below, sequenced in a study of monozygotic twins with inflammatory bowel disease. TCRdb derives one entry per CDR3 protein from the 5' RACE reads, leaving out DNA. The data include some 90,000 distinct CDR3 sequences; the top ten clones carry around 6.8%. The specimen sequenced was blood. The receptors derive from a human donor with ulcerative colitis or Crohn's disease, or a healthy co-twin of an affected twin (not recorded which).

The chain carries TRBV12-3 or TRBV12-4 and TRBJ2-7; TCRdb's assignment of TRBD1 cannot be checked, as there is no DNA. This CDR3 comprises 15 residues. The CDR3 loop is CASSSSGSWRWEQYF.

The CDR3 here is CATSDFQVDEQFF. The V and J genes are TRBV24-1 and TRBJ2-1. This CDR3 comprises 13 residues. Germline V CDR1 and CDR2: KGHDR, SFDVKD.

The chain carries TRBV7-9 and TRBJ1-1. Germline assignment: CDR1 SEHNR and CDR2 FQNEAQ (reference sequence). This CDR3 region has 15 residues. CDR3: CASSLRRHMNTEAFF.

The CDR3 region is CASSRGSASGANVLTF. The chain combines TRBV7-2 with TRBJ2-6; the TRBD1 assignment by TCRdb is unverifiable without DNA. The CDR3 extends over 16 amino acids. The germline gives CDR1 SGHTA, CDR2 FQGNSA.

The chain carries TRBV5-1 and TRBJ2-1; TCRdb returns TRBD1, unconfirmable since there is no DNA. Germline V gene lookup returns CDR1 SGHRS and CDR2 YFSETQ. The CDR3 contains 15 residues. This CDR3 reads CASSLGTGEYNEQFF.

This chain links TRBV10-3 with TRBJ1-1; TCRdb selects TRBD1, and the lack of DNA leaves this call unchecked. The V gene's germline CDR1 is ENHRY and CDR2 SYGVKD. CDR3 length equals 14 residues. The CDR3 region is CAINQGHQNTEAFF.

V is TRBV3-1 and J is TRBJ2-3. Looked up from germline, CDR1 is LGHDT and CDR2 is YNNKEL (reference sequence). This CDR3 region has 14 residues. The CDR3 sequence: CASSQVPSTDTQYF.

The chain links TRBV7-8 to TRBJ2-4; TCRdb's assignment of TRBD1 cannot be checked, as there is no DNA. Germline CDR1 and CDR2: SGHVS and FQNEAQ. The CDR3 is 15 residues long. Here the CDR3 reads CASSLTVWDRDIQYF. Based on the CDR3 plus reference TRBV7-8 and TRBJ2-4, the full variable domain is GAGVSQSPRYKVAKRGQDVALRCDPISGHVSLFWYQQALGQGPEFLTYFQNEAQLDKSGLPSDRFFAERPEGSVSTLKIQRTQQEDSAVYLCASSLTVWDRDIQYFGAGTRLSVL.

The V gene is TRBV4-1, the J gene TRBJ1-1. The germline gives CDR1 MGHRA, CDR2 YSYEKL. This CDR3 is 16 amino acids long. The CDR3 region is CASSQEVAGRVTEAFF.

This CDR3 is CSVGIHNQPQHF. The chain carries TRBV29-1 and TRBJ1-5. CDR3 length equals 12 residues. In germline, CDR1 is SQVTM, CDR2 ANQGSEA.

This rearrangement joins TRBV20-1 to TRBJ1-4; TCRdb reports TRBD1, a call that lacks DNA to check it against. The CDR3 runs to 13 residues. Germline CDR1 and CDR2: DFQATT and SNEGSKA (reference sequence). The CDR3 sequence is CSASHGRNEKLFF.

The chain carries TRBV6-2 or TRBV6-3 and TRBJ2-3; checking the TCRdb D call of TRBD1 is not possible without DNA. The CDR3 contains 21 residues. From germline, CDR1 is MNHEY and CDR2 SVGEGT. CDR3 amino acids: CASSPWILNRKGQLGTDTQYF.

The chain carries TRBV20-1 and TRBJ1-4. Germline V gene sequence: CDR1 DFQATT, CDR2 SNEGSKA (reference sequence). The CDR3 is made up of 15 amino acids. CDR3: CSASGGSATNEKLFF.

The V and J genes are TRBV20-1 and TRBJ2-7; lacking DNA, the TRBD1 call made by TCRdb goes unchecked. In germline, CDR1 is DFQATT, CDR2 SNEGSKA (reference sequence). The length of the CDR3 is 14 residues. The CDR3 protein is CSVQPGAVSYEQYF.

The CDR3 protein is CASSSGQVMDGYTF. The chain carries TRBV6-5 and TRBJ1-2; TCRdb indicates TRBD1, and absent DNA this call remains unverified. The CDR3 consists of 14 residues. Germline V CDR1 and CDR2: MNHEY, SVGAGI.

The chain links TRBV27 to TRBJ1-3. The CDR3 has 13 residues. Looked up from germline, CDR1 is MNHEY and CDR2 is SMNVEV (reference sequence). The CDR3 loop is CASSQLYGNTIYF.

The chain is built from TRBV20-1 and TRBJ2-5; TCRdb names TRBD2, which stays unverified in the absence of DNA. Germline lookup yields CDR1 DFQATT and CDR2 SNEGSKA (reference sequence). This CDR3 region has 11 residues. The CDR3 reads CSARREETQYF.

CDR3: CASSGDSVNSPLHF. V is TRBV2 and J is TRBJ1-6. This CDR3 region has 14 residues. CDR1 is SNHLY and CDR2 is FYNNEI in the germline V gene.